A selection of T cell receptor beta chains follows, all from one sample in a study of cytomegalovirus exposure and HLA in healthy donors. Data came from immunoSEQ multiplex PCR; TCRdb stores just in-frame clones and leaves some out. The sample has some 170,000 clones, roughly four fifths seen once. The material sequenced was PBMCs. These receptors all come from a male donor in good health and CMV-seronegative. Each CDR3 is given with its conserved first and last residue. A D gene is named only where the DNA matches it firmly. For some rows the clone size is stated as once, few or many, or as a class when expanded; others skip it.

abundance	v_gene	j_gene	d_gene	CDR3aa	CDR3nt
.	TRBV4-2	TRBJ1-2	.	CASSLGDYGYTF	TGTGCCAGCAGCTTGGGAGACTATGGCTACACCTTC
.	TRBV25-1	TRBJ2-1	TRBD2	CASSELAGGNEQFF	TGTGCCAGCAGTGAACTAGCGGGAGGGAATGAGCAGTTCTTC
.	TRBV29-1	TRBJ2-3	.	CSVEAAVGDTQYF	TGCAGCGTTGAGGCGGCCGTGGGAGATACGCAGTATTTT
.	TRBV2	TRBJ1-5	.	CASSEFPGYSNQPQHF	TGTGCCAGCAGTGAATTTCCCGGTTATAGCAATCAGCCCCAGCATTTT
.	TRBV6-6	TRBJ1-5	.	CASSYGPGANQPQHF	TGTGCCAGCAGTTACGGGCCAGGGGCGAATCAGCCCCAGCATTTT
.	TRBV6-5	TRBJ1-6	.	CASELEYNSPLHF	TGTGCCAGCGAACTCGAGTATAATTCACCCCTCCACTTT
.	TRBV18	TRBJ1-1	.	CASSPFEVNTEAFF	TGTGCCAGCTCACCTTTTGAGGTGAACACTGAAGCTTTCTTT
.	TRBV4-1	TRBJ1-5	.	CASSPSEASNQPQHF	TGCGCCAGCAGCCCCTCGGAGGCGAGCAATCAGCCCCAGCATTTT
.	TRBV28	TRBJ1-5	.	CATQGFGQPQHF	TGTGCCACACAGGGTTTCGGTCAGCCCCAGCATTTT
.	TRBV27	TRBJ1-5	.	CASSSGNGDNQPQHF	TGTGCCAGCAGTTCAGGGAACGGTGACAATCAGCCCCAGCATTTT
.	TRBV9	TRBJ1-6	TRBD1	CASSSRTGGNSPLHF	TGTGCCAGCAGCTCCCGGACAGGGGGAAATTCACCCCTCCACTTT
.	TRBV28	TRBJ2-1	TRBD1	CASSSQGYPYNEQFF	TGTGCCAGCAGCTCACAGGGGTACCCCTACAATGAGCAGTTCTTC
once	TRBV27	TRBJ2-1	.	CASSYVTDSWGNEQFF	TGTGCCAGCAGTTATGTGACGGACTCTTGGGGCAATGAGCAGTTCTTC
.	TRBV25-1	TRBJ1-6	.	CASSDQGLGSPLHF	TGTGCCAGCAGTGACCAGGGTCTTGGTTCACCCCTCCACTTT
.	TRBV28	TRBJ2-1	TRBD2	CASSLGGRAEEQFF	TGTGCCAGCAGTCTCGGCGGGAGGGCCGAAGAGCAGTTCTTC
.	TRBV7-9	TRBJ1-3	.	CASPGESGNTIYF	TGTGCCAGCCCGGGGGAGTCTGGAAACACCATATATTTT
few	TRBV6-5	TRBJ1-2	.	CASSYRGAVSPYGYTF	TGTGCCAGCAGTTACCGTGGGGCCGTTAGCCCCTATGGCTACACCTTC
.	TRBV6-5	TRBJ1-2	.	CASSYTGNGYTF	TGTGCCAGCAGTTATACAGGGAATGGCTACACCTTC
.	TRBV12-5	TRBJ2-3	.	CASGLSNGGISDTQYF	TGTGCTAGTGGTTTGTCCAACGGCGGTATTTCGGATACGCAGTATTTT
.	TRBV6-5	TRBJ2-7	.	CASNSGMNEQYF	TGTGCCAGCAATTCAGGGATGAACGAGCAGTACTTC
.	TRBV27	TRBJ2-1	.	CASSLDKYNEQFF	TGTGCCAGCAGTCTGGACAAATACAATGAGCAGTTCTTC
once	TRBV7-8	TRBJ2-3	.	CASSFRRDRTDTQYF	TGTGCCAGCAGCTTCAGGCGGGATCGCACAGATACGCAGTATTTT
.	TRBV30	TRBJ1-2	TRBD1	CAWNSAQGKGYGYTF	TGTGCCTGGAATTCCGCACAGGGGAAGGGCTATGGCTACACCTTC
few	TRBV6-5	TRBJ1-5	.	CASRPAGGQNQPQHF	TGTGCCAGCAGACCGGCGGGGGGGCAAAATCAGCCCCAGCATTTT
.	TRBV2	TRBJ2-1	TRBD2	CASSVLAGGYNEQFF	TGTGCCAGCAGTGTACTAGCGGGGGGGTACAATGAGCAGTTCTTC
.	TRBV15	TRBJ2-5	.	CATSRLGGQVPGTQYF	TGTGCCACCAGCAGACTGGGAGGACAGGTACCAGGGACCCAGTACTTC
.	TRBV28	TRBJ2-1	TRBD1	CASMWDRGYNEQFF	TGTGCCAGCATGTGGGACAGGGGTTACAATGAGCAGTTCTTC
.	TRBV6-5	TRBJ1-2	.	CASKVEGGNYGYTF	TGTGCCAGCAAAGTTGAAGGGGGTAACTATGGCTACACCTTC
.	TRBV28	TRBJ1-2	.	CASSGTDRGGYGYTF	TGTGCCAGCAGTGGTACGGACAGAGGGGGCTATGGCTACACCTTC
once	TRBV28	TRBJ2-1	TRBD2	CASRLRTSGYNEQFF	TGTGCCAGCAGGCTCAGGACTAGCGGTTACAATGAGCAGTTCTTC
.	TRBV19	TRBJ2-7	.	CASSIGHLNEQYF	TGTGCCAGTAGTATCGGACATCTCAACGAGCAGTACTTC
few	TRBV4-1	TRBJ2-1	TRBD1	CASRLGTGRNEQFF	TGCGCCAGCCGGTTAGGGACAGGGCGTAATGAGCAGTTCTTC
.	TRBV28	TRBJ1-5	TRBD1	CASNSQGGGSNQPQHF	TGTGCCAGCAACTCCCAGGGGGGCGGCAGCAATCAGCCCCAGCATTTT
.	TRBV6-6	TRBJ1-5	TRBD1	CASSLVGTASNQPQHF	TGTGCCAGCAGTTTGGTAGGGACAGCGAGCAATCAGCCCCAGCATTTT
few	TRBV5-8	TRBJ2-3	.	CASSLGVPDTQYF	TGTGCCAGCAGCTTAGGGGTGCCAGATACGCAGTATTTT
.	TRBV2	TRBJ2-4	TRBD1	CASTEVPGGAGGAKNIQYF	TGTGCCAGCACCGAGGTTCCAGGGGGCGCCGGCGGCGCCAAAAACATTCAGTACTTC
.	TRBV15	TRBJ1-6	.	CATSIVASRDNSPLHF	TGTGCCACCAGCATTGTGGCCTCTCGGGATAATTCACCCCTCCACTTT
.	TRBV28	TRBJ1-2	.	CASALTGTWNGYTF	TGTGCCAGCGCATTAACCGGGACATGGAATGGCTACACCTTC
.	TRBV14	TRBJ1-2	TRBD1	CASSQDRGQAYGYTF	TGTGCCAGCAGCCAAGATCGGGGACAGGCCTATGGCTACACCTTC
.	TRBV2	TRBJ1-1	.	CASSEGQINTEAFF	TGTGCCAGCAGTGAAGGACAGATTAACACTGAAGCTTTCTTT
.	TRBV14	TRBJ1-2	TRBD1	CASSPTFTGGAFGYTF	TGTGCCAGCAGCCCTACTTTTACAGGGGGCGCGTTTGGCTACACCTTC
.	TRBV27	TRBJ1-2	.	CASSLGPAGNGYTF	TGTGCCAGCAGTTTAGGTCCCGCAGGGAATGGCTACACCTTC
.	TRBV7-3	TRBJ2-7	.	CASSLGQHYEQYF	TGTGCCAGCAGCTTAGGGCAGCACTACGAGCAGTACTTC
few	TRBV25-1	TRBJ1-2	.	CASSEYMDTPEGYTF	TGTGCCAGCAGTGAATATATGGACACCCCCGAGGGCTACACCTTC
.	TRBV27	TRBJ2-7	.	CASSFQGGYEQYF	TGTGCCAGCAGTTTCCAGGGTGGGTACGAGCAGTACTTC
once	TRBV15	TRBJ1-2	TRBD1	CATSSPRDRVGYGYTF	TGTGCCACCAGCAGCCCACGGGACAGGGTCGGCTATGGCTACACCTTC
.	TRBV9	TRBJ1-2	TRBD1	CASSVSGGGYTF	TGTGCCAGCAGCGTTTCAGGGGGCGGCTACACCTTC
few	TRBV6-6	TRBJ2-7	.	CASSLPGNEQYF	TGTGCCAGCTCGCTCCCCGGGAACGAGCAGTACTTC
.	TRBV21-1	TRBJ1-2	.	CASSPGGYGYTF	TGTGCCAGCAGCCCCGGGGGCTATGGCTACACCTTC
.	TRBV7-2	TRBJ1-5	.	CASSPSVSNQPQHF	TGTGCCAGCAGCCCCTCGGTTAGCAATCAGCCCCAGCATTTT
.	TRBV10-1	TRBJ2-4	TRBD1	CASSRTGDAGNIQYF	TGCGCCAGCAGCCGGACAGGGGACGCGGGAAACATTCAGTACTTC
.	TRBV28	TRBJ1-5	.	CASSLVSRGSNQPQHF	TGTGCCAGCAGTTTAGTGTCCCGGGGGAGCAATCAGCCCCAGCATTTT
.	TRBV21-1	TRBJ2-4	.	CASSRTLAKNIQYF	TGTGCCAGCAGCAGGACTTTAGCCAAAAACATTCAGTACTTC
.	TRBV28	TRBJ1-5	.	CASSLRVQPQHF	TGTGCCAGCAGTTTGAGAGTCCAGCCCCAGCATTTT
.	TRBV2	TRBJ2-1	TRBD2	CASGLAGYNEQFF	TGTGCCAGCGGTCTAGCGGGGTACAATGAGCAGTTCTTC
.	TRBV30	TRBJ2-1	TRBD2	CAWIKTSGISFEQFF	TGTGCCTGGATCAAGACTAGCGGGATTTCATTTGAGCAGTTCTTC
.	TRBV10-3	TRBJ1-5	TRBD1	CAISDKQGAGQPQHF	TGTGCCATCAGTGATAAACAGGGGGCAGGACAGCCCCAGCATTTT
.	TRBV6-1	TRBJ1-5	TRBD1	CASSGLTGGNQPQHF	TGTGCCAGCAGTGGATTGACAGGGGGCAATCAGCCCCAGCATTTT
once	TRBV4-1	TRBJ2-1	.	CASSQEGRGDAYNEQFF	TGCGCCAGCAGCCAAGAGGGGCGGGGAGACGCCTACAATGAGCAGTTCTTC